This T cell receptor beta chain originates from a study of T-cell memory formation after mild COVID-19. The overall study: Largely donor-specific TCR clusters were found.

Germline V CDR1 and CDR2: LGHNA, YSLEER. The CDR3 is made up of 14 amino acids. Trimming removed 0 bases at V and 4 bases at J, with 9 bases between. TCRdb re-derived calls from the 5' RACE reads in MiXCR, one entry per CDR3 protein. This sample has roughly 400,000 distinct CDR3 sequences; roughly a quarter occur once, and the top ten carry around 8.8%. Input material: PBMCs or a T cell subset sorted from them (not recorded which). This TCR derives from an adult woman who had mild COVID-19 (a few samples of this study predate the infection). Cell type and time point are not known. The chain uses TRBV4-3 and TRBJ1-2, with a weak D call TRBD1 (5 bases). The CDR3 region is CASSQDRGIYGYTF. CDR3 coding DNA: TGCGCCAGCAGCCAAGATAGGGGTATCTATGGCTACACCTTC.